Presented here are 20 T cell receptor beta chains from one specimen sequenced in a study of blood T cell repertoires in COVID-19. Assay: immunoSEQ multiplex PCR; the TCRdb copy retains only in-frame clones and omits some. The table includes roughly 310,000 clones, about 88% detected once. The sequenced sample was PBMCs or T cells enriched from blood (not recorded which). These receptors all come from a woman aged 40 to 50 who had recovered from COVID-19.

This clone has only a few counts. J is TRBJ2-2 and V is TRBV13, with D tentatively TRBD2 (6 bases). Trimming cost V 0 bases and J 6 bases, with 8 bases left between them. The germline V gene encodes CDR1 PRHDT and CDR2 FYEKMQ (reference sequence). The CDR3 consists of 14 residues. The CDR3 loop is CASSLGREAGELFF. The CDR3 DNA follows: TGTGCCAGCAGCTTAGGGAGGGAGGCCGGGGAGCTGTTTTTT. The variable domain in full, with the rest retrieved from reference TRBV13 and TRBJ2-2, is AAGVIQSPRHLIKEKRETATLKCYPIPRHDTVYWYQQGPGQDPQFLISFYEKMQSDKGSIPDRFSAQQFSDYHSELNMSSLELGDSALYFCASSLGREAGELFFGEGSRLTVL.

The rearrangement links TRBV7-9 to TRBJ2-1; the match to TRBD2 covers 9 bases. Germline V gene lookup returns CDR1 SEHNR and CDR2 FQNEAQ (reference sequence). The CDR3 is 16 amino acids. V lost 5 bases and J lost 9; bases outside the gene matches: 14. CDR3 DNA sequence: TGTGCCAGCAGCCCCTATAGGGGACTAGCAGGGAGTGAGCAGTTCTTC. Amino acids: CASSPYRGLAGSEQFF.

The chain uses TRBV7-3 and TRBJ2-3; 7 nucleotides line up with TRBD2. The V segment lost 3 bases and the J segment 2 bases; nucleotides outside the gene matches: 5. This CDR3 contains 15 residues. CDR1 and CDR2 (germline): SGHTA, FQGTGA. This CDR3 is CASSLAGDPTDTQYF. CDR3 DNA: TGTGCCAGCAGCTTGGCGGGAGACCCCACAGATACGCAGTATTTT.

The CDR3 loop reads CASSHRTKNPGELFF. The CDR3 DNA follows: TGTGCCAGCAGCCATCGGACAAAAAATCCCGGGGAGCTGTTTTTT. The gene calls are TRBV6-2 or TRBV6-3 and TRBJ2-2, with D perhaps matching TRBD1 (5 bases). Germline assignment: CDR1 MNHEY and CDR2 SVGEGT. This CDR3 contains 15 residues. V was pared by 6 bases and J by 6 bases, with 17 bases between.

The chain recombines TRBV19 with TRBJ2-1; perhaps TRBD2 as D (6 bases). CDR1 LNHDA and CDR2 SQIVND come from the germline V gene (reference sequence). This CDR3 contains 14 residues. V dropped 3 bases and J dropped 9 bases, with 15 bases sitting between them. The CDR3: CASSMGGRLTEQFF. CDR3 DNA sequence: TGTGCCAGTAGTATGGGAGGCAGGCTGACTGAGCAGTTCTTC. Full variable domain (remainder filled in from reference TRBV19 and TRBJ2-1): DGGITQSPKYLFRKEGQNVTLSCEQNLNHDAMYWYRQDPGQGLRLIYYSQIVNDFQKGDIAEGYSVSREKKESFPLTVTSAQKNPTAFYLCASSMGGRLTEQFFGPGTRLTVL.

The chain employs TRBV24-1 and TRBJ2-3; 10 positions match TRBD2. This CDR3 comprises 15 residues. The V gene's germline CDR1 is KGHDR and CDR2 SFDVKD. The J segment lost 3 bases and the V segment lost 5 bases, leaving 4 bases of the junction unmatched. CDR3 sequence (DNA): TGTGCCACCAGTGGCAGCGGGAGGGGGACAGATACGCAGTATTTT. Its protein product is CATSGSGRGTDTQYF.

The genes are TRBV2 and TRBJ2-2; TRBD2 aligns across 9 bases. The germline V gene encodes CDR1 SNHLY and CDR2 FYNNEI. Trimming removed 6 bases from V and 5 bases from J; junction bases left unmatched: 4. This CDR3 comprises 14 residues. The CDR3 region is CASRASGVTGELFF. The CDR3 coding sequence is TGTGCCAGCAGGGCTAGCGGGGTGACCGGGGAGCTGTTTTTT.

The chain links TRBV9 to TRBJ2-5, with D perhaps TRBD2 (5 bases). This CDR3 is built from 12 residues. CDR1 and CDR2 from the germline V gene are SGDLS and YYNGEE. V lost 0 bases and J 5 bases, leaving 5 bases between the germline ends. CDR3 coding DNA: TGTGCCAGCAGCGTAGCGGGGGAGACCCAGTACTTC. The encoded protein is CASSVAGETQYF. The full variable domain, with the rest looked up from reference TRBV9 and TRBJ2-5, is DSGVTQTPKHLITATGQRVTLRCSPRSGDLSVYWYQQSLDQGLQFLIQYYNGEERAKGNILERFSAQQFPDLHSELNLSSLELGDSALYFCASSVAGETQYFGPGTRLLVL.

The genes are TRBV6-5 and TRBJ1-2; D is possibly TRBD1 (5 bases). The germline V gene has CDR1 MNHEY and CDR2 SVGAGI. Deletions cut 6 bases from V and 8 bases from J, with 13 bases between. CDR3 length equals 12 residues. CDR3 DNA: TGTGCCAGCAGCACGGGGGGGGACGGCTACACCTTC. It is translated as CASSTGGDGYTF.

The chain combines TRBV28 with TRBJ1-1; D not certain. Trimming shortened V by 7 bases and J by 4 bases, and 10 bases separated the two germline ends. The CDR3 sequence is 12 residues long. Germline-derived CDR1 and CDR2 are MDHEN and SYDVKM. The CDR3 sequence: CASKGAGTEAFF. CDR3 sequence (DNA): TGTGCCAGCAAGGGTGCGGGCACTGAAGCTTTCTTT.

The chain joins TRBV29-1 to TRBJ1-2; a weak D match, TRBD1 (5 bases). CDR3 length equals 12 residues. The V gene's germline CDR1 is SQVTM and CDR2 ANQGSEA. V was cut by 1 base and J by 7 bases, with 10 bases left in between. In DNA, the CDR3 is TGCAGCGTTGAAGGGCAGGGAAGTGGCTACACCTTC. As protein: CSVEGQGSGYTF.

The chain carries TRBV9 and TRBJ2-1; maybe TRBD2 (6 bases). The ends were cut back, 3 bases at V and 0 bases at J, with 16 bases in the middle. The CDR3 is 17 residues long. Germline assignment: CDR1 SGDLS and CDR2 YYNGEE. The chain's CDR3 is CASSGGSLAVSYNEQFF. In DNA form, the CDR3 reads TGTGCCAGCAGCGGTGGGAGCTTAGCGGTCTCCTACAATGAGCAGTTCTTC.

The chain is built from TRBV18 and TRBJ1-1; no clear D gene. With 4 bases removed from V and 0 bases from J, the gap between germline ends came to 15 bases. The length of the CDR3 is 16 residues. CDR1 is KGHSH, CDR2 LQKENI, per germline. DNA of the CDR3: TGTGCCAGCTCACGGGTTGGGCAGCTAATGAACACTGAAGCTTTCTTT. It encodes CASSRVGQLMNTEAFF.

The CDR3: CASSLVGQTNYGYTF. For the CDR3, the DNA is TGTGCCAGCAGCTTGGTAGGACAGACTAACTATGGCTACACCTTC. This chain connects TRBV5-6 to TRBJ1-2, with D possibly TRBD1 on 6 matching bases. The germline V gene encodes CDR1 SGHDT and CDR2 YYEEEE. The CDR3 has 15 residues. Trimming stripped 0 bases from V and 0 bases from J, with 9 bases between.

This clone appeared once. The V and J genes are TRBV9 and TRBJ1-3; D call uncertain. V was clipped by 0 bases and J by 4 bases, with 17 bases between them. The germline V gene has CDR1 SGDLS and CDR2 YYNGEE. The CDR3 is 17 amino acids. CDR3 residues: CASSVEARGVPGNTIYF. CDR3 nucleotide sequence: TGTGCCAGCAGCGTAGAAGCACGGGGTGTACCAGGAAACACCATATATTTT.

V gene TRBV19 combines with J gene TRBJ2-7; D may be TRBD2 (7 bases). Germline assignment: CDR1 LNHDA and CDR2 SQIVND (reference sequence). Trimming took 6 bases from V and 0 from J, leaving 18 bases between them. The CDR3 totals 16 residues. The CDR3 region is CASSRTGGDNSYEQYF. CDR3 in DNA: TGTGCCAGTAGCCGTACTGGGGGGGACAACTCCTACGAGCAGTACTTC.

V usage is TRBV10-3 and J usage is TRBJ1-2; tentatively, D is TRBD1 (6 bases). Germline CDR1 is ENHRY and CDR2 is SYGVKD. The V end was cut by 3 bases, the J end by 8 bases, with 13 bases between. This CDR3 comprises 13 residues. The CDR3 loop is CAISDGGAQGYTF. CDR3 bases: TGTGCCATCAGTGATGGGGGGGCGCAAGGCTACACCTTC.

CDR3 residues: CASSQDLFQAGGPDTQYF. The CDR3 DNA follows: TGTGCCAGCAGCCAAGATCTCTTCCAAGCGGGAGGGCCAGATACGCAGTATTTT. V gene TRBV3-1 (or the pseudogene TRBV3-2) combines with J gene TRBJ2-3; TRBD2 agrees at 10 bases. Trimming took 0 bases from V and 4 from J; bases not matched to a gene: 10. CDR3 length: 18 residues. Germline V gene lookup returns CDR1 LGHDT and CDR2 YNNKEL (reference sequence).

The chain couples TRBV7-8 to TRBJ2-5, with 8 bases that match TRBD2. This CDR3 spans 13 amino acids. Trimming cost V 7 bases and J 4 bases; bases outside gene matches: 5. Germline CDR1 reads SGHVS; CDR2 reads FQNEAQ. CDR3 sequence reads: CASTDGGGETQYF. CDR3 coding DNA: TGTGCCAGCACCGACGGGGGGGGAGAGACCCAGTACTTC.

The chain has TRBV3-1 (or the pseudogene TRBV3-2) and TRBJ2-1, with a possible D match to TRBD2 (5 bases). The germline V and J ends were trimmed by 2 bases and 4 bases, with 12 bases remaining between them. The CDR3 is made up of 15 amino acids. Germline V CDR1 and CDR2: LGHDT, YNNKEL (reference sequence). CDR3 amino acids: CASSQYLAPYNEQFF. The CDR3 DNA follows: TGTGCCAGCAGCCAATATCTAGCCCCATACAATGAGCAGTTCTTC.